This T cell receptor (beta chain) was retrieved from a study of shared clonotypes between healthy human individuals. CD45RO-negative, CCR7-selected cells formed the naive CD8 fraction, which excluded terminally differentiated effector memory CD45RA+ cells. Donors had no recently reported acute infections or vaccinations and were HIV-negative. Clones were sequenced by immunoSEQ multiplex PCR, and TCRdb holds only the in-frame ones, with some missing. The sample has around 2,000,000 clones, roughly 95% seen once. CDR3 length: 14 amino acids. From germline, CDR1 is SGHAT and CDR2 FQDESV (reference sequence). The V end was cut by 2 bases, the J end by 3 bases, with 11 bases between. In regard to this clone: Its antigen remains unidentified.

Study conclusions and caveats: The study found about 5.1% of naive CD4 clonotypes shared across a few donors. Although depth was large, rarefaction showed that sequencing of the sorted subsets was incomplete. As a rule, naive subsets had a larger estimated richness than memory subsets.

The sequence was obtained from a man in his late teens or twenties in good health. The gene calls are TRBV11-1 and TRBJ2-7; no reliable D call. Input material: naive CD8+ T cells sorted from blood. CDR3 DNA: TGTGCCAGCAGCTTAAGGACCAAATACTACGAGCAGTACTTC. Translation gives CASSLRTKYYEQYF. Full variable domain (remainder filled in from reference TRBV11-1 and TRBJ2-7): EAEVAQSPRYKITEKSQAVAFWCDPISGHATLYWYRQILGQGPELLVQFQDESVVDDSQLPKDRFSAERLKGVDSTLKIQPAELGDSAMYLCASSLRTKYYEQYFGPGTRLTVT.